One sample yielded the 10 T cell receptor beta chains listed below, sequenced in a study of long-term antiretroviral therapy in people with HIV. At the survey level, the v3.0 immunoSEQ assay was run. Some clones are missing from TCRdb's copy, which holds only in-frame ones; the method was immunoSEQ multiplex PCR. Of about 14,000 clones listed, approximately 73% were seen once; the top ten hold about 30%. Sequencing was performed on unsorted PBMCs, taken 3.1 years after starting antiretroviral therapy. The receptor source for this set is a man aged 35 to 55 with HIV.

This clone occurred once. The rearrangement links TRBV18 to TRBJ2-7; 9 bases align to TRBD1. The CDR3 spans 17 residues. The germline V gene encodes CDR1 KGHSH and CDR2 LQKENI. V was pared by 3 bases and J by 7 bases, with 16 bases of the junction left unmatched. CDR3 amino acids: CASSPLYSGTGKEEQYF. The CDR3 nucleotides read TGTGCCAGCTCACCCCTTTACTCCGGGACAGGGAAGGAGGAGCAGTACTTC.

This chain joins TRBV12-5 and TRBJ1-5; maybe TRBD1 (5 bases). The germline V and J ends were trimmed by 3 bases and 0 bases, with 9 bases remaining between them. Germline CDR1 is LGHNT and CDR2 is FRNRAP. There are 15 residues in the CDR3. The CDR3 loop is CASGLGAYSNQPQHF. For the CDR3, the DNA is TGTGCTAGTGGTTTAGGGGCGTATAGCAATCAGCCCCAGCATTTT.

V gene TRBV11-1 combines with J gene TRBJ1-1; D is possibly TRBD1 (6 bases). Trimming removed 1 base at V and 5 bases at J, with 8 bases between. The CDR3 spans 13 residues. Germline loops: CDR1 SGHAT, CDR2 FQDESV (reference sequence). CDR3 sequence (DNA): TGTGCCAGCAGCTTAGGGACAGAAACTGAAGCTTTCTTT. Protein product: CASSLGTETEAFF.

The chain uses TRBV2 and TRBJ1-3; TRBD1 agrees at 11 bases. The V gene end was trimmed by 0 bases and the J gene end by 2 bases; junction bases not matched to a gene: 3. Germline V gene lookup returns CDR1 SNHLY and CDR2 FYNNEI. CDR3 length: 17 residues. DNA for the CDR3: TGTGCCAGCAGTGAAGCGCGGGGACAGGGGGCTGGAAACACCATATATTTT. Translation gives CASSEARGQGAGNTIYF.

This chain links TRBV7-7 with TRBJ2-1; the match to TRBD2 covers 9 bases. J gave up 6 bases and V 1 base, and 10 bases lay outside the gene matches. This CDR3 has 17 amino acids. Germline loops: CDR1 SSHAT, CDR2 FNYEAQ (reference sequence). CDR3 coding DNA: TGTGCCAGCAGCTTAGGTCAGGGTGCGGGGGGGCCCAATGAGCAGTTCTTC. Its protein is CASSLGQGAGGPNEQFF.

V is TRBV4-1 and J is TRBJ2-2; no firm D call. V was clipped by 4 bases and J by 0 bases, with 3 bases between them. This CDR3 is built from 13 residues. Germline V lookup: CDR1 MGHRA, CDR2 YSYEKL. The CDR3 DNA reads as TGCGCCAGCAGCCCCCCGAACACCGGGGAGCTGTTTTTT. Amino acid sequence: CASSPPNTGELFF.

The chain employs TRBV5-1 and TRBJ2-7; D may match TRBD1 or TRBD2 (6 bases each). Per the germline V gene, CDR1 is SGHRS and CDR2 is YFSETQ. The CDR3 covers 18 residues. Deletions cut 0 bases from V and 4 bases from J, with 23 bases between. The CDR3, as DNA: TGCGCCAGCAGCTTGGTAAACTTTGACCGGAGGGGGGAATACGAGCAGTACTTC. Its protein is CASSLVNFDRRGEYEQYF.

The J gene is TRBJ1-1, the V gene TRBV4-1; D unclear. Germline-derived CDR1 and CDR2 are MGHRA and YSYEKL. V was clipped by 1 base and J by 0 bases, with 9 bases between them. The CDR3 sequence is 15 residues long. The CDR3 DNA is TGCGCCAGCAGCCAAGTTGGCGGCATGAACACTGAAGCTTTCTTT. The encoded protein is CASSQVGGMNTEAFF.

This clone was seen a few times. The chain links TRBV19 to TRBJ1-5; D may be TRBD1 (6 bases). The germline gives CDR1 LNHDA, CDR2 SQIVND (reference sequence). This CDR3 region has 14 residues. Between the trimmed V and J ends, which lost 2 bases and 4 bases, there was a span of 9 bases. The CDR3 sequence is CASSIRDTNQPQHF. In DNA form, the CDR3 reads TGTGCCAGTAGTATAAGGGACACAAATCAGCCCCAGCATTTT.

The chain joins TRBV10-2 to TRBJ2-7; no definite D call. The CDR3 spans 13 residues. Germline V CDR1 and CDR2: WSHSY, SAAADI. V was trimmed by 2 bases and J by 2 bases, leaving 7 bases between them. The CDR3 loop reads CASSEVDTYEQYF. In DNA, the CDR3 is TGCGCCAGCAGTGAGGTAGACACCTACGAGCAGTACTTC.